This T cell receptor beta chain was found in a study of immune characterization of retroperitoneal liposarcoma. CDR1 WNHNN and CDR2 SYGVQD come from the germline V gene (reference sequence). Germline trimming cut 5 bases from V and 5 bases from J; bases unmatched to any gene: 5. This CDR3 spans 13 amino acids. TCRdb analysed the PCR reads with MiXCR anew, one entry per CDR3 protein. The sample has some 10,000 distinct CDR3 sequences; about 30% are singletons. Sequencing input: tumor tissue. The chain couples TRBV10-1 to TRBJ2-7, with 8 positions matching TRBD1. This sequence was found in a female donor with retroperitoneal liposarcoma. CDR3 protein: CASSPGQANEQYF. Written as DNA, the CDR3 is TGCGCCAGCAGTCCGGGACAGGCCAACGAGCAGTACTTC.